The TCR beta chain under discussion was sequenced for a study of cytomegalovirus exposure and HLA in healthy donors. CDR1 is SNHLY and CDR2 is FYNNEI in the germline V gene. There are 14 residues in the CDR3. For this clone: At one boundary the junction diverges from the germline segment, which might be a read error.

PCR amplification relied on 60 Vbeta primers (plus 13 Jbeta primers). Libraries were prepared by immunoSEQ multiplex PCR; TCRdb keeps only in-frame clonotypes and omits some of them. The sample carries about 200,000 clones, 70% to 90% recorded once. The specimen was PBMCs. This receptor was taken from a man aged 25-45 years in good health and CMV-seronegative. The chain links TRBV2 to TRBJ2-6; D is possibly TRBD1 (5 bases). Here the CDR3 reads CASTRNSGASVLTF. CDR3 nucleotide sequence: TGTGCCAGCACCCGGAACTCTGGGGCCAGCGTCCTGACTTTC.